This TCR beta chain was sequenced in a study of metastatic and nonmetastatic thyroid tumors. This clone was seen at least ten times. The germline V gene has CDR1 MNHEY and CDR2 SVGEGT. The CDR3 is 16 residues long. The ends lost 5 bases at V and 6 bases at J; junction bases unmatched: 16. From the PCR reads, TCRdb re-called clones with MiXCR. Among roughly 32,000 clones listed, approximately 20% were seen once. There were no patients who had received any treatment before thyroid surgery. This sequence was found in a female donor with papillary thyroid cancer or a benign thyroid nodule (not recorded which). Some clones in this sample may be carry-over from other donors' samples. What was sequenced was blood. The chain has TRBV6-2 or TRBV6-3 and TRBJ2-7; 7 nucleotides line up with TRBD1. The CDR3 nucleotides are TGTGCCAGCAGTCCCAAGACAGGGCACGAGGCCTCCGAGCAGTACTTC. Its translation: CASSPKTGHEASEQYF.